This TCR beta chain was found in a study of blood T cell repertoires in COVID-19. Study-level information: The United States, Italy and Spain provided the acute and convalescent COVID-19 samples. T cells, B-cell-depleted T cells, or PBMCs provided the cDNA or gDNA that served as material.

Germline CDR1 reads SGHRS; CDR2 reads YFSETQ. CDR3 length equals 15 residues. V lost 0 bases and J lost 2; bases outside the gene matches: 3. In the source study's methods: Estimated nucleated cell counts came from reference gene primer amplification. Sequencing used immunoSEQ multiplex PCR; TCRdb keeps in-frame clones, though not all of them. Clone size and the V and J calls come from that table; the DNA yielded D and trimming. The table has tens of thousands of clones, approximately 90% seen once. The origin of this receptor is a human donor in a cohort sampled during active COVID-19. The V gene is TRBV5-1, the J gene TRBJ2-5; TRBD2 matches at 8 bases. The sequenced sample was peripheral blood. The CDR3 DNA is TGCGCCAGCAGCTTGGCTGTAGCGGGACAAGAGACCCAGTACTTC. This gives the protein CASSLAVAGQETQYF.